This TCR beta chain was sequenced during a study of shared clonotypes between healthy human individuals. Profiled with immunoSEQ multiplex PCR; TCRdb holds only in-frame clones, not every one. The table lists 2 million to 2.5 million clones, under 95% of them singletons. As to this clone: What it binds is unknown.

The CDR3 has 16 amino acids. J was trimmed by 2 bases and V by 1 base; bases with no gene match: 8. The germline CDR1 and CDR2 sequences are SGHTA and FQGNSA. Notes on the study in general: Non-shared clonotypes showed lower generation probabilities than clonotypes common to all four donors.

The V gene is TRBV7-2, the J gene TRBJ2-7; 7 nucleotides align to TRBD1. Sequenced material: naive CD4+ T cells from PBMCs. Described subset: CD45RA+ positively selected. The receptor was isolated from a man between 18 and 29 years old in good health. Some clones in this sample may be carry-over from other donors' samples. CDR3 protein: CASSLDRDSGTYEQYF. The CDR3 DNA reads TGTGCCAGCAGCTTAGACCGGGACAGTGGGACCTACGAGCAGTACTTC.